The clone carrying this TCR beta chain was observed a few times. Its specificity is not known. The CDR3 loop spans 15 amino acids. V lost 8 bases and J lost 4; bases outside the gene matches: 11. Germline lookup yields CDR1 LNHNV and CDR2 YYDKDF (reference sequence). Of the isolated RNA, all was reverse transcribed, and so the sequenced material was expressed TCRB transcripts. Some 3.6 million reads on average were seen across naive, central memory and regulatory T cell samples. The repertoire was sequenced with immunoSEQ multiplex PCR; TCRdb's copy has only in-frame clones and lacks some. The repertoire holds 130,000 to 150,000 clones, with about 13% as singletons. The sample originates from a study of beta chain features in type 1 diabetes. General study points: Shorter TCRB CDR3s, moderately but significantly so, were found in Type 1 diabetes patients in all four CD4+ subsets. Cells with high TCR expression could be over-represented by cDNA sequencing. Across patients, naive, central memory and Treg TCRB repertoires exhibited apparently greater similarity than was observed across healthy donors.

This clonotype originated in a man aged 18 to 35 with type 1 diabetes. The chain carries TRBV15 and TRBJ1-1; 9 bases are a match to TRBD1. Sequenced material: central memory CD4+ T cells from blood. The DNA for the CDR3 is TGTGCCACCGGCCTTCGGGACAGGGTGGTCACTGAAGCTTTCTTT. As protein: CATGLRDRVVTEAFF.